The 27 T cell receptor beta chains below all came from one sample that was sequenced in a study of cytomegalovirus exposure and HLA in healthy donors. The PCR made use of 60 Vbeta and 13 Jbeta primers. Profiling relied on immunoSEQ multiplex PCR, and the TCRdb table lists in-frame clones only, not all of them. The sample has about 150,000 clones, over 80% seen once. Sequenced material: PBMCs. These receptors were taken from a boy under 10 years old in good health and CMV-seronegative.

This chain connects TRBV6-5 to TRBJ1-1; a weak D match, TRBD1 (5 bases). This CDR3 is built from 14 residues. CDR1 MNHEY and CDR2 SVGAGI come from the germline V gene. Deletions cut 7 bases from V and 8 bases from J, with 20 bases between. DNA of the CDR3: TGTGCCAGCACCGACACTTGGGACGGGAGAGAAGCTTTCTTT. Translation gives CASTDTWDGREAFF.

J is TRBJ2-7 and V is TRBV7-9; D is unclear. Trimming pared 5 bases from V and 6 bases from J, leaving 17 bases between. There are 14 residues in the CDR3. Germline CDR1 is SEHNR and CDR2 is FQNEAQ (reference sequence). DNA for the CDR3: TGTGCCAGCAGCCTGAATTTGGAGAGAGGCGAGCAGTACTTC. The encoded protein is CASSLNLERGEQYF.

V usage is TRBV6-4 and J usage is TRBJ1-2; tentative D call: TRBD1 (6 bases). The V gene's germline CDR1 is MRHNA and CDR2 SNTAGT. The CDR3 runs to 16 residues. V lost 5 bases to trimming and J lost 3 bases, with 19 bases between them. The CDR3 here is CASSTDSGTPYYGYTF. DNA of the CDR3: TGTGCCAGCAGTACTGATTCCGGGACACCCTACTATGGCTACACCTTC.

The genes are TRBV5-1 and TRBJ2-1, with TRBD1 matching over 7 bases. Germline values: CDR1 SGHRS, CDR2 YFSETQ. The CDR3 spans 15 residues. Unmatched junction bases numbered 3, after V lost 0 bases and J lost 3 bases. CDR3 protein: CASSLGQGYYNEQFF. The DNA for the CDR3 is TGCGCCAGCAGCTTGGGACAGGGATACTACAATGAGCAGTTCTTC.

This clone came up a few times. The chain couples TRBV4-3 to TRBJ1-4; D is ambiguous. The V gene's germline CDR1 is LGHNA and CDR2 YSLEER. Trimming shortened V by 0 bases and J by 0 bases, and 8 bases separated the two germline ends. CDR3 length: 16 amino acids. The CDR3 bases are TGCGCCAGCAGCCAAGATCACGGGACAACTAATGAAAAACTGTTTTTT. Its translation: CASSQDHGTTNEKLFF.

This chain connects TRBV4-3 to TRBJ2-1; 7 bases align to TRBD2. CDR1 is LGHNA, CDR2 YSLEER, per germline. Trimming removed 0 bases from V and 1 base from J; junction bases left unmatched: 18. The length of the CDR3 is 21 residues. CDR3 sequence (DNA): TGCGCCAGCAGCCAAGAAACGGGCTCCTACCTAGCGGACTCATCCTACAATGAGCAGTTCTTC. Protein: CASSQETGSYLADSSYNEQFF.

This clone occurred a few times. The V gene is TRBV2, the J gene TRBJ1-1; the D is unclear. The CDR3 runs to 13 residues. Per the germline V gene, CDR1 is SNHLY and CDR2 is FYNNEI. Deletions cut 3 bases from V and 7 bases from J, with 12 bases between. The CDR3 spells CASSEREGGEAFF. The CDR3 nucleotides read TGTGCCAGCAGTGAGCGGGAGGGAGGTGAAGCTTTCTTT.

V usage is TRBV25-1 and J usage is TRBJ1-1, with D perhaps matching TRBD1 (5 bases). The ends were cut back, 0 bases at V and 6 bases at J, with 14 bases in the middle. CDR1 is MGHDK, CDR2 SYGVNS, per germline. The length of the CDR3 is 15 residues. CDR3 sequence reads: CASSEYWSQGPEAFF. CDR3 nucleotides: TGTGCCAGCAGTGAATATTGGTCTCAGGGCCCTGAAGCTTTCTTT.

The chain employs TRBV6-1 and TRBJ1-1; D gene uncertain. Per the germline V gene, CDR1 is MNHNS and CDR2 is SASEGT. V gave up 7 bases and J gave up 2 bases, with 5 bases separating them. This CDR3 is built from 11 residues. The CDR3 DNA reads TGTGCCAGCACACTTAACACTGAAGCTTTCTTT. Translated: CASTLNTEAFF.

V gene TRBV30 combines with J gene TRBJ1-4; 10 bases are shared with TRBD1. CDR1 and CDR2 from the germline V gene are GTSNPN and SVGIG (reference sequence). The CDR3 length is 13 residues. V lost 3 bases and J lost 7; bases outside the gene matches: 2. CDR3 DNA: TGTGCCTGGAGCAGACAGGGGGCTGAAAAACTGTTTTTT. Translated, it gives CAWSRQGAEKLFF.

The chain's CDR3 is CASSYPGNEQFF. In DNA form, the CDR3 reads TGTGCCAGCAGTTACCCCGGCAATGAGCAGTTCTTC. The J gene is TRBJ2-1, the V gene TRBV6-5; D is ambiguous. V lost 2 bases, J lost 6 bases, and 5 bases lay in between. Germline CDR1 and CDR2: MNHEY and SVGAGI. The CDR3 is made up of 12 amino acids.

The chain recombines TRBV7-9 with TRBJ2-1; 7 bases map to TRBD2. The CDR3 is 16 residues long. Germline assignment: CDR1 SEHNR and CDR2 FQNEAQ (reference sequence). Unmatched junction bases numbered 7, after V lost 5 bases and J lost 0 bases. CDR3 nucleotides: TGTGCCAGCAGCCCCCCCGGCGGGAGCTCCTACAATGAGCAGTTCTTC. This translates into CASSPPGGSSYNEQFF. Full variable domain (remainder filled in from reference TRBV7-9 and TRBJ2-1): DTGVSQNPRHKITKRGQNVTFRCDPISEHNRLYWYRQTLGQGPEFLTYFQNEAQLEKSRLLSDRFSAERPKGSFSTLEIQRTEQGDSAMYLCASSPPGGSSYNEQFFGPGTRLTVL.

This clone was detected once. This chain joins TRBV29-1 and TRBJ1-1; 12 nucleotides align to TRBD1. Germline assignment: CDR1 SQVTM and CDR2 ANQGSEA. V was pared by 7 bases and J by 6 bases, with 0 bases of the junction left unmatched. The CDR3 sequence is 11 residues long. CDR3 region: CSGDRGPEAFF. The CDR3 DNA follows: TGCAGCGGGGACAGGGGGCCTGAAGCTTTCTTT.

The CDR3: CASSFQNEKLFF. CDR3 DNA sequence: TGTGCCAGCAGCTTCCAAAATGAAAAACTGTTTTTT. The rearrangement uses TRBV7-9 and TRBJ1-4; D gene unclear. CDR3 length: 12 amino acids. V was clipped by 3 bases and J by 5 bases, with 4 bases between them. The germline V gene has CDR1 SEHNR and CDR2 FQNEAQ (reference sequence).

Worth noting for this clone: Mismatch with germline at one junction end may stem from a read error. This chain links TRBV7-8 with TRBJ2-3; 7 nucleotides match TRBD2. The CDR3 contains 17 residues. Germline CDR1 SGHVS, CDR2 FQNEAQ. CDR3 sequence (DNA): TGTGCCAGCAGCTTATCGGTTCCGGGAGGAGGCACGGATACGCAGTATTTT. It translates to CASSLSVPGGGTDTQYF.

The DNA for the CDR3 is TGTGCCACCAGCGGTGACAGGGGTTACACTGAAGCTTTCTTT. As protein: CATSGDRGYTEAFF. The chain uses TRBV15 and TRBJ1-1, with TRBD1 identical over 8 bases. Germline CDR1 LNHNV, CDR2 YYDKDF (reference sequence). This CDR3 is 14 amino acids long. The junction had 5 bases not matched to a gene; V was cut back by 5 bases and J by 3 bases. The variable domain in full, completed from reference TRBV15 and TRBJ1-1, reads DAMVIQNPRYQVTQFGKPVTLSCSQTLNHNVMYWYQQKSSQAPKLLFHYYDKDFNNEADTPDNFQSRRPNTSFCFLDIRSPGLGDTAMYLCATSGDRGYTEAFFGQGTRLTVV.

The V and J genes are TRBV2 and TRBJ2-3; 7 nucleotides line up with TRBD1. The V and J ends lost 3 bases and 1 base, in that order; junction bases with no gene match: 4. This CDR3 has 15 amino acids. CDR1 and CDR2 (germline): SNHLY, FYNNEI. The CDR3 DNA follows: TGTGCCAGCAGTGAGGGCGGACAGGGCACAGATACGCAGTATTTT. Amino acid sequence: CASSEGGQGTDTQYF.

The chain couples TRBV19 to TRBJ2-2; 7 bases map to TRBD1. The CDR3 is made up of 13 amino acids. Germline V gives CDR1 LNHDA, CDR2 SQIVND (reference sequence). After removal of 8 bases from V and 8 bases from J, the junction contained 8 bases not matched to a gene. The CDR3 here is CASWRQGEGELFF. The CDR3 bases are TGTGCCAGTTGGCGCCAGGGGGAAGGGGAGCTGTTTTTT.

Comment on this clone: An end of the junction differs from the germline gene, which may be a read error. The chain has TRBV27 and TRBJ2-1; TRBD2 is a possible D gene (6 bases). The CDR3 consists of 15 residues. From germline, CDR1 is MNHEY and CDR2 SMNVEV (reference sequence). The CDR3 nucleotides read TGTGCCAGCCGAGCTCACCGGGACTCCGACAATGAGCAGTTCTTC. Protein: CASRAHRDSDNEQFF.

This clone was picked up one time. The chain has TRBV20-1 and TRBJ2-3; D is unresolved. CDR3 length: 11 amino acids. Germline CDR1 is DFQATT and CDR2 is SNEGSKA (reference sequence). V was trimmed by 5 bases and J by 4 bases, leaving 7 bases between them. Written as DNA, the CDR3 is TGCAGTGCTGTAAAGCCAGATACGCAGTATTTT. Residues: CSAVKPDTQYF.

This chain uses TRBV7-8 with TRBJ1-3; D remains ambiguous. This CDR3 is built from 14 residues. Trimming removed 0 bases at V and 2 bases at J, with 5 bases between. Germline values: CDR1 SGHVS, CDR2 FQNEAQ. In DNA form, the CDR3 reads TGTGCCAGCAGCTTAGCCGGGACTGGAAACACCATATATTTT. This encodes CASSLAGTGNTIYF. The full variable domain, in which reference TRBV7-8 and TRBJ1-3 provide the parts outside the CDR3, is GAGVSQSPRYKVAKRGQDVALRCDPISGHVSLFWYQQALGQGPEFLTYFQNEAQLDKSGLPSDRFFAERPEGSVSTLKIQRTQQEDSAVYLCASSLAGTGNTIYFGEGSWLTVV.

V and J are TRBV7-2 and TRBJ2-7; no definite D call. There are 11 residues in the CDR3. Between the trimmed V and J ends, which lost 5 bases and 2 bases, there was a span of 4 bases. Per the germline V gene, CDR1 is SGHTA and CDR2 is FQGNSA. The CDR3 loop reads CASSPAYEQYF. The CDR3 DNA is TGTGCCAGCAGCCCTGCCTACGAGCAGTACTTC. Supplemented by reference TRBV7-2 and TRBJ2-7, the full variable domain reads GAGVSQSPSNKVTEKGKDVELRCDPISGHTALYWYRQSLGQGLEFLIYFQGNSAPDKSGLPSDRFSAERTGGSVSTLTIQRTQQEDSAVYLCASSPAYEQYFGPGTRLTVT.

The rearrangement joins TRBV9 to TRBJ2-5; 12 bases line up with TRBD2. The germline CDR1 and CDR2 sequences are SGDLS and YYNGEE. V was clipped by 4 bases and J by 1 base; unmatched bases: 11. The CDR3 covers 18 residues. Here the CDR3 DNA reads TGTGCCAGCAGCCCTAGCGGGGGGGCCGCATTCGTCCAAGAGACCCAGTACTTC. Its translation: CASSPSGGAAFVQETQYF. The whole variable domain, remainder taken from reference TRBV9 and TRBJ2-5, is DSGVTQTPKHLITATGQRVTLRCSPRSGDLSVYWYQQSLDQGLQFLIQYYNGEERAKGNILERFSAQQFPDLHSELNLSSLELGDSALYFCASSPSGGAAFVQETQYFGPGTRLLVL.

This chain connects TRBV11-2 to TRBJ1-1; D possibly corresponds to TRBD1 (6 bases). The CDR3 is 14 amino acids. Trimming pared 5 bases from V and 1 base from J, leaving 11 bases between. Germline CDR1 SGHAT, CDR2 FQNNGV. The CDR3 region is CASSIQGQNTEAFF. Written as DNA, the CDR3 is TGTGCCAGCAGCATACAGGGCCAGAACACTGAAGCTTTCTTT.

The J gene is TRBJ2-3, the V gene TRBV29-1, with TRBD1 identical over 9 bases. Germline CDR1 and CDR2: SQVTM and ANQGSEA. This CDR3 comprises 14 residues. Trimming at V came to 7 bases and at J to 8 bases, leaving 13 bases not matched to a gene. The CDR3 protein is CSAHPGQGPLTQYF. CDR3 coding DNA: TGCAGCGCCCACCCGGGACAGGGTCCCCTTACGCAGTATTTT.

The V gene is TRBV27, the J gene TRBJ1-1; 9 nucleotides match TRBD1. The CDR3 is made up of 14 amino acids. Per the germline V gene, CDR1 is MNHEY and CDR2 is SMNVEV (reference sequence). V shed 6 bases, J shed 4 bases, and the junction held 6 bases outside the gene matches. CDR3 DNA sequence: TGTGCCAGCAGGGGGACAGGGCGATTCACTGAAGCTTTCTTT. Its translation is CASRGTGRFTEAFF.

CDR3 loop: CAISESRGGEQYV. CDR3 nucleotide sequence: TGTGCCATCAGTGAGTCTCGCGGGGGGGAGCAGTACGTC. The genes are TRBV10-3 and TRBJ2-7, with 8 bases aligning to TRBD2. The CDR3 has 13 amino acids. With 0 bases clipped from V and 7 bases from J, the junction kept 2 bases outside the gene matches. Germline V gene lookup returns CDR1 ENHRY and CDR2 SYGVKD.